These 29 T cell receptor beta chains originate from one sample sequenced in a study of T cells in localized non-small cell lung cancer. Clones were read by immunoSEQ multiplex PCR, and TCRdb kept only the in-frame ones, dropping some. The sample holds about 1,500 clones, approximately 24% seen once. Material: normal lung tissue next to the tumor, obtained before any cancer treatment. These receptor sequences come from a male donor older than 55 with stage I lung adenocarcinoma.

This clone is medium-sized within its sample. V is TRBV11-3 and J is TRBJ1-2; D not certain. Germline CDR1 is SGHNT and CDR2 is YENEEA. V was pared by 3 bases and J by 6 bases, with 20 bases between. CDR3 length: 16 residues. The CDR3: CASSLANSGEVDGYTF. CDR3 sequence (DNA): TGTGCCAGCAGCTTGGCCAATAGCGGGGAAGTGGATGGCTACACCTTC.

This chain links TRBV23-1 with TRBJ2-6, with D possibly TRBD1 on 5 matching bases. TRBV23-1 is treated as an ORF (open reading frame) with a function not yet certain. V was clipped by 6 bases and J by 6 bases, with 15 bases between them. The CDR3 length is 15 residues. The DNA of the CDR3 is TGCGCCAGCAGCCTGCAGGGTGGTGAGGCCAACGTCCTGACTTTC. It encodes CASSLQGGEANVLTF.

J is TRBJ2-7 and V is TRBV19; D is ambiguous. This CDR3 is 15 amino acids long. Trimming removed 1 base from V and 4 bases from J, with 14 bases in between. The V gene's germline CDR1 is LNHDA and CDR2 SQIVND (reference sequence). DNA for the CDR3: TGTGCCAGTAGTATAGCCGACAAGGCGGCATACGAGCAGTACTTC. Translated: CASSIADKAAYEQYF.

By sample share, this clone is large. The genes are TRBV28 and TRBJ2-2; no definite D call. The CDR3 is 14 residues long. Looked up from germline, CDR1 is MDHEN and CDR2 is SYDVKM. Trimming shortened V by 8 bases and J by 8 bases, and 18 bases separated the two germline ends. The CDR3 coding sequence is TGTGCCAGCGGAAACGCCTATCCGGCGGGGGAGCTGTTTTTT. It translates to CASGNAYPAGELFF.

The CDR3 region has the DNA TGTGCCAGCACCCTGACAGGGGCTTACGAGCAGTACTTC. It yields the protein CASTLTGAYEQYF. The chain employs TRBV12-5 and TRBJ2-7, with 8 bases fitting TRBD1. Germline values: CDR1 LGHNT, CDR2 FRNRAP. This CDR3 region has 13 residues.

DNA of the CDR3: TGCGCCAGCAGCCGCGGGATCCAGCAGGCCCAGTACTTC. Amino acids: CASSRGIQQAQYF. V usage is TRBV4-1 and J usage is TRBJ2-5, with D possibly TRBD2 on 6 matching bases. The CDR3 contains 13 residues. Per germline, CDR1 MGHRA and CDR2 YSYEKL. V shed 4 bases and J shed 9 bases, with 15 bases lying between them.

By share of the sample, this clone is medium-sized. This chain joins TRBV11-3 and TRBJ2-1; 13 bases match TRBD2. Unmatched junction bases numbered 3, after V lost 5 bases and J lost 2 bases. The CDR3 has 16 residues. The germline CDR1 and CDR2 sequences are SGHNT and YENEEA. This CDR3 reads CASSPGTSGAYNEQFF. In nucleotides, the CDR3 is TGTGCCAGCAGCCCTGGGACTAGCGGGGCCTACAATGAGCAGTTCTTC.

The chain uses TRBV6-8 and TRBJ2-2, with 8 bases matching TRBD2. The CDR3 length is 16 residues. Per germline, CDR1 MNHGY and CDR2 SAAAGT. With 5 bases clipped from V and 4 bases from J, the junction kept 9 bases outside the gene matches. The CDR3 DNA is TGTGCCAGCAGTGTGGGACTAGTGGATTCCACCGGGGAGCTGTTTTTT. Translated: CASSVGLVDSTGELFF.

The chain carries TRBV18 and TRBJ2-1, with 11 bases identical to TRBD2. CDR1 and CDR2 from the germline V gene are KGHSH and LQKENI. With V trimmed by 3 bases and J by 8 bases, 6 bases remained unmatched. The CDR3 is 15 amino acids. As DNA, the CDR3 is TGTGCCAGCTCACCGACTAGGACTAGCGGGTATGAGCAGTTCTTC. This encodes CASSPTRTSGYEQFF.

This clone turned up a few times. The CDR3 DNA reads TGCGCCAGCAGCCAAGATAGCGGGACTAGCGGGAGCACAGATACGCAGTATTTT. Translating it yields CASSQDSGTSGSTDTQYF. V and J are TRBV5-1 and TRBJ2-3, with TRBD2 matching 12 bases. The CDR3 totals 18 residues. Germline lookup yields CDR1 SGHRS and CDR2 YFSETQ. J gave up 0 bases and V 4 bases, and 9 bases lay outside the gene matches. Full variable domain (rest looked up from reference TRBV5-1 and TRBJ2-3): KAGVTQTPRYLIKTRGQQVTLSCSPISGHRSVSWYQQTPGQGLQFLFEYFSETQRNKGNFPGRFSGRQFSNSRSEMNVSTLELGDSALYLCASSQDSGTSGSTDTQYFGPGTRLTVL.

The V call is TRBV11-3, the J call TRBJ2-1; 8 bases are shared with TRBD2. The CDR3 runs 15 residues. Unmatched junction bases numbered 7, after V lost 1 base and J lost 8 bases. Germline V gene sequence: CDR1 SGHNT, CDR2 YENEEA. The CDR3 DNA is TGTGCCAGCAGCTTAGGAGCGGGAGTGGGGGATGAGCAGTTCTTC. The encoded protein is CASSLGAGVGDEQFF.

By proportion, this clone is medium-sized (0.01 to 0.1%). X marks the residue encoded by a base that is unread or ambiguous. The V call is TRBV9, the J call TRBJ1-3; tentative D call: TRBD1 (5 bases). Germline V lookup: CDR1 SGDLS, CDR2 YYNGEE. The V gene lost 4 bases and the J gene lost 2 bases, with 13 bases spanning the gap. CDR3 size: 15 residues. The CDR3 DNA reads TGTGCCAGCAGCCTGGACGGGGACWCTGGAAACACCATATATTTT. Encoded protein: CASSLDGDXGNTIYF.

Judged by abundance, this clone is medium-sized. The CDR3 protein is CASSLGTSGELGTQYF. CDR3 nucleotide sequence: TGTGCCAGCAGCTTGGGGACTAGCGGGGAACTGGGGACCCAGTACTTC. The chain uses TRBV11-3 and TRBJ2-5; 13 bases match TRBD2. The CDR3 covers 16 residues. V was pared by 3 bases and J by 7 bases, with 8 bases of the junction left unmatched. The germline gives CDR1 SGHNT, CDR2 YENEEA.

This chain links TRBV30 with TRBJ1-4; the match to TRBD1 covers 7 bases. The CDR3 sequence is 14 residues long. V lost 4 bases and J lost 6; bases outside the gene matches: 8. CDR1 and CDR2 from the germline V gene are GTSNPN and SVGIG (reference sequence). In nucleotides, the CDR3 is TGTGCCTGGAAACTCGGGACAGCCGATGAAAAACTGTTTTTT. Translating gives CAWKLGTADEKLFF.

This clone has just a few counts. The chain has TRBV28 and TRBJ2-3; the match to TRBD2 covers 14 bases. The CDR3 has 17 residues. J gave up 6 bases and V 4 bases, and 9 bases lay outside the gene matches. In germline, CDR1 is MDHEN, CDR2 SYDVKM. The CDR3 DNA is TGTGCCAGCAGTTCTCCCGGGACTAGCGGGAGCTATGATACGCAGTATTTT. Translation: CASSSPGTSGSYDTQYF.

There are a few counts of this clone. The chain recombines TRBV11-3 with TRBJ2-1; TRBD2 matches at 11 bases. The V gene's germline CDR1 is SGHNT and CDR2 YENEEA. The V segment lost 2 bases and the J segment 4 bases; nucleotides outside the gene matches: 4. The CDR3 contains 16 residues. The CDR3: CASSLYGTSGYNEQFF. The DNA for the CDR3 is TGTGCCAGCAGCTTATATGGGACTAGCGGTTACAATGAGCAGTTCTTC. Looking up the rest from reference TRBV11-3 and TRBJ2-1 gives the full variable domain: EAGVVQSPRYKIIEKKQPVAFWCNPISGHNTLYWYLQNLGQGPELLIRYENEEAVDDSQLPKDRFSAERLKGVDSTLKIQPAELGDSAVYLCASSLYGTSGYNEQFFGPGTRLTVL.

Judged by abundance, this clone is medium-sized. V gene TRBV30 combines with J gene TRBJ1-5; D is perhaps TRBD1 (6 bases). Deletions cut 0 bases from V and 5 bases from J, with 14 bases between. This CDR3 comprises 15 residues. CDR1 GTSNPN and CDR2 SVGIG come from the germline V gene (reference sequence). CDR3 region: CAWSVPRGGDQPQHF. The CDR3 DNA reads as TGTGCCTGGAGTGTTCCCCGGGGGGGCGATCAGCCCCAGCATTTT.

This clone has only a few counts. This chain links TRBV9 with TRBJ1-1; no firm D call. The CDR3 has 13 residues. V was trimmed by 5 bases and J by 3 bases, leaving 11 bases between them. The V gene's germline CDR1 is SGDLS and CDR2 YYNGEE. Here the CDR3 reads CASSVTRDTEAFF. The CDR3 DNA reads TGTGCCAGCAGTGTGACAAGAGACACTGAAGCTTTCTTT.

Only a few counts were recorded for this clone. This chain links TRBV6-8 with TRBJ2-7; D may be TRBD1 or TRBD2 (5 bases each). Germline CDR1 and CDR2: MNHGY and SAAAGT. V was cut by 5 bases and J by 0 bases, with 11 bases left in between. CDR3 length: 14 residues. The CDR3, as DNA: TGTGCCAGCAGTCGAGGGGCCTCCTCCTACGAGCAGTACTTC. This codes for CASSRGASSYEQYF.

This clone came up a few times. The chain recombines TRBV11-3 with TRBJ2-7; D is ambiguous. The CDR3 consists of 14 residues. Trimming shortened V by 3 bases and J by 1 base, and 10 bases separated the two germline ends. Germline V gene sequence: CDR1 SGHNT, CDR2 YENEEA. CDR3 protein: CASSFNPFSYEQYF. CDR3 nucleotides: TGTGCCAGCAGCTTCAATCCCTTTTCCTACGAGCAGTACTTC. The whole variable domain, filled in from reference TRBV11-3 and TRBJ2-7, reads EAGVVQSPRYKIIEKKQPVAFWCNPISGHNTLYWYLQNLGQGPELLIRYENEEAVDDSQLPKDRFSAERLKGVDSTLKIQPAELGDSAVYLCASSFNPFSYEQYFGPGTRLTVT.

This clone has more than one count but fewer than ten. V gene TRBV6-8 combines with J gene TRBJ2-4; D call uncertain. Germline V lookup: CDR1 MNHGY, CDR2 SAAAGT. The CDR3 covers 17 residues. V lost 0 bases and J 0 bases, leaving 12 bases between the germline ends. The CDR3 sequence: CASSYSIQLLAKNIQYF. The CDR3 DNA reads TGTGCCAGCAGTTACTCGATACAGCTCCTAGCCAAAAACATTCAGTACTTC.

The chain recombines TRBV11-3 with TRBJ2-1; 11 nucleotides match TRBD2. V trimming: 5 bases; J trimming: 6 bases; junction bases outside the gene matches: 9. The CDR3 runs 16 residues. CDR1 and CDR2 (germline): SGHNT, YENEEA. Here the CDR3 reads CASSLLAGGAVNEQFF. In nucleotides, the CDR3 is TGTGCCAGCAGCCTTCTAGCGGGAGGCGCCGTCAATGAGCAGTTCTTC.

The V call is TRBV6-8, the J call TRBJ1-5; D might be TRBD1 (6 bases). V lost 5 bases and J lost 2, with 16 bases in between. CDR3 length: 16 amino acids. CDR1 and CDR2 from the germline V gene are MNHGY and SAAAGT. This CDR3 reads CASSLTRGAGNQPQHF. The CDR3 DNA follows: TGTGCCAGCAGTCTAACCCGGGGGGCTGGCAATCAGCCCCAGCATTTT.

The chain couples TRBV28 to TRBJ2-1, with TRBD2 matching over 13 bases. The V gene's germline CDR1 is MDHEN and CDR2 SYDVKM. With V trimmed by 4 bases and J by 3 bases, 12 bases remained unmatched. This CDR3 region has 19 residues. CDR3 DNA: TGTGCCAGCAGTTCCCTGACTAGCGGGAGGACCACTTACTACAATGAGCAGTTCTTC. Translating gives CASSSLTSGRTTYYNEQFF.

By its share, this clone is medium-sized. The rearrangement joins TRBV11-3 to TRBJ2-5; D not certain. Trimming cost V 5 bases and J 3 bases, with 19 bases left between them. CDR1 is SGHNT and CDR2 is YENEEA in the germline V gene. This CDR3 contains 16 residues. The DNA for the CDR3 is TGTGCCAGCAGCCACCCCTTAGGGTCAGGAAAAGAGACCCAGTACTTC. It specifies CASSHPLGSGKETQYF.

This clone is judged large. J is TRBJ2-2 and V is TRBV11-3, with D maybe TRBD1 (6 bases). V was shortened by 3 bases and J by 6 bases, with 17 bases between the two germline ends. The CDR3 loop spans 16 amino acids. Germline lookup yields CDR1 SGHNT and CDR2 YENEEA. The CDR3 protein is CASSLAVQGPAGELFF. CDR3 DNA sequence: TGTGCCAGCAGCTTGGCAGTCCAGGGGCCGGCCGGGGAGCTGTTTTTT.

The chain couples TRBV9 to TRBJ1-2; D is perhaps TRBD1 (6 bases). Trimming cost V 6 bases and J 3 bases, with 15 bases left between them. Germline V lookup: CDR1 SGDLS, CDR2 YYNGEE. The CDR3 is 14 amino acids. Here the CDR3 reads CASNRDTAHYGYTF. The CDR3 DNA sequence: TGTGCCAGCAATCGGGACACCGCACACTATGGCTACACCTTC.

This clone was detected a few times. The chain joins TRBV18 to TRBJ1-3; no clear D. V was clipped by 0 bases and J by 2 bases, with 17 bases between them. CDR1 is KGHSH and CDR2 is LQKENI in the germline V gene. The CDR3 sequence is 18 residues long. The CDR3 here is CASSPPQFGEKAGNTIYF. Here the CDR3 DNA reads TGTGCCAGCTCACCACCTCAGTTTGGGGAAAAGGCTGGAAACACCATATATTTT.

J is TRBJ2-1 and V is TRBV6-8; D call uncertain. The CDR3 runs to 19 residues. V was clipped by 7 bases and J by 0 bases, with 25 bases between them. Per the germline V gene, CDR1 is MNHGY and CDR2 is SAAAGT. The CDR3 nucleotides are TGTGCCAGCATTCATCCGGACCACGTGGGCCAATCCTCCTACAATGAGCAGTTCTTC. This gives the protein CASIHPDHVGQSSYNEQFF.